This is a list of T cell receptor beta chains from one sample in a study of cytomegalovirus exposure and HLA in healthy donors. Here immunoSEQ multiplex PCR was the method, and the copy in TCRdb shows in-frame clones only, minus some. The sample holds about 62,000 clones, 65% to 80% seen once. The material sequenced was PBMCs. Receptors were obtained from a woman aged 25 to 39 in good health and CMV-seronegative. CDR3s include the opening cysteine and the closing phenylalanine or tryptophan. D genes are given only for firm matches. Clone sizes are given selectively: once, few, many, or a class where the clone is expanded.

CDR3: CASSLPRGSGTDTQYF; DNA: TGTGCCAGCAGTTTACCCCGCGGGAGCGGGACAGATACGCAGTATTTT; V: TRBV27; D: TRBD2; J: TRBJ2-3; size: few
CDR3: CSVEGRGGSASEAFF; DNA: TGCAGCGTTGAAGGGCGGGGGGGGAGTGCGAGTGAAGCTTTCTTT; V: TRBV29-1; D: -; J: TRBJ1-1; size: -
CDR3: CASRDGTSYEQYF; DNA: TGTGCCAGCAGGGACGGGACTTCCTACGAGCAGTACTTC; V: TRBV2; D: -; J: TRBJ2-7; size: -
CDR3: CASSLKEAGELFF; DNA: TGTGCCAGCAGCTTGAAGGAGGCCGGGGAGCTGTTTTTT; V: TRBV5-4; D: -; J: TRBJ2-2; size: medium-sized
CDR3: CASSYTYEQYF; DNA: TGTGCCAGCAGTTACACCTACGAGCAGTACTTC; V: TRBV28; D: -; J: TRBJ2-7; size: -
CDR3: CASSPLWLAEKKETQYF; DNA: TGTGCCAGCTCACCACTGTGGCTAGCGGAGAAGAAAGAGACCCAGTACTTC; V: TRBV18; D: TRBD2; J: TRBJ2-5; size: -
CDR3: CASSLWTSGTIYEQYF; DNA: TGTGCCAGCAGCCTCTGGACTAGCGGGACGATCTACGAGCAGTACTTC; V: TRBV11-2; D: TRBD2; J: TRBJ2-7; size: -
CDR3: CASSLGGLAGGIDEQYF; DNA: TGCGCCAGCAGCTTGGGGGGACTAGCGGGAGGGATCGACGAGCAGTACTTC; V: TRBV5-1; D: TRBD2; J: TRBJ2-7; size: -
CDR3: CASSVQATTNEKLFF; DNA: TGTGCCAGCAGTGTACAGGCGACAACTAATGAAAAACTGTTTTTT; V: TRBV25-1; D: -; J: TRBJ1-4; size: -
CDR3: CASSPGQDYEQYF; DNA: TGTGCCAGCAGCCCCGGACAGGACTACGAGCAGTACTTC; V: TRBV5-4; D: TRBD1; J: TRBJ2-7; size: -
CDR3: CASSPTRVPGELFF; DNA: TGTGCCAGCAGCCCTACGCGGGTACCCGGGGAGCTGTTTTTT; V: TRBV5-8; D: -; J: TRBJ2-2; size: -
CDR3: CASSWEGGNTGELFF; DNA: TGTGCCAGCAGCTGGGAGGGCGGGAACACCGGGGAGCTGTTTTTT; V: TRBV7-2; D: TRBD2; J: TRBJ2-2; size: -
CDR3: CASGRLAGGSGANVLTF; DNA: TGTGCCAGCGGTCGACTAGCGGGGGGATCTGGGGCCAACGTCCTGACTTTC; V: TRBV28; D: TRBD2; J: TRBJ2-6; size: -
CDR3: CASSGRQGAVETQYF; DNA: TGTGCCAGCAGTGGTCGGCAGGGGGCGGTGGAGACCCAGTACTTC; V: TRBV25-1; D: TRBD1; J: TRBJ2-5; size: few
CDR3: CASSLSRGDGYTF; DNA: TGTGCCAGCAGTTTATCCAGGGGAGATGGCTACACCTTC; V: TRBV28; D: -; J: TRBJ1-2; size: -
CDR3: CASSPRGAGFYGYTF; DNA: TGTGCCAGCAGTCCCCGCGGGGCAGGGTTCTATGGCTACACCTTC; V: TRBV28; D: -; J: TRBJ1-2; size: -
CDR3: CASSLGGGSGNTIYF; DNA: TGTGCCAGCAGCTTAGGAGGGGGATCTGGAAACACCATATATTTT; V: TRBV11-2; D: -; J: TRBJ1-3; size: few
CDR3: CASSLSGTGARDTQYF; DNA: TGTGCCAGCAGTTTGTCCGGGACAGGGGCCAGAGATACGCAGTATTTT; V: TRBV6-5; D: TRBD1; J: TRBJ2-3; size: -
CDR3: CAIRRALGLADTQYF; DNA: TGTGCCATTCGGAGGGCCCTGGGTCTGGCAGATACGCAGTATTTT; V: TRBV7-9; D: -; J: TRBJ2-3; size: -
CDR3: CASTVAGFDEKLFF; DNA: TGTGCCAGCACAGTGGCGGGGTTCGATGAAAAACTGTTTTTT; V: TRBV6-1; D: -; J: TRBJ1-4; size: -
CDR3: CASSMGEAGTLPRLNNEQFF; DNA: TGTGCCAGCAGCATGGGGGAGGCCGGGACCTTGCCCCGACTAAACAATGAGCAGTTCTTC; V: TRBV9; D: -; J: TRBJ2-1; size: once
CDR3: CASSEIKTSGETQYF; DNA: TGTGCCAGCAGTGAGATCAAGACTAGCGGGGAGACCCAGTACTTC; V: TRBV6-1; D: TRBD2; J: TRBJ2-5; size: -
CDR3: CASSWAQTQYF; DNA: TGTGCCAGCAGCTGGGCGCAGACCCAGTACTTC; V: TRBV11-2; D: -; J: TRBJ2-5; size: -
CDR3: CASSDRVQGYGYTF; DNA: TGTGCCAGCAGTGACAGGGTTCAGGGCTATGGCTACACCTTC; V: TRBV6-1; D: -; J: TRBJ1-2; size: -
CDR3: CASRGLAGEQYF; DNA: TGTGCCAGCAGGGGACTAGCGGGCGAGCAGTACTTC; V: TRBV27; D: TRBD2; J: TRBJ2-7; size: -
CDR3: CASSPGGPEQFF; DNA: TGTGCCAGCAGCCCTGGCGGGCCTGAGCAGTTCTTC; V: TRBV11-3; D: -; J: TRBJ2-1; size: -
CDR3: CASSLSGTRGSYTDTQYF; DNA: TGTGCCAGCAGCTTATCCGGGACTAGGGGGAGCTACACAGATACGCAGTATTTT; V: TRBV7-2; D: TRBD2; J: TRBJ2-3; size: -
CDR3: CASSSRAMNTEAFF; DNA: TGTGCCAGCAGTTCCAGGGCGATGAACACTGAAGCTTTCTTT; V: TRBV27; D: -; J: TRBJ1-1; size: -
CDR3: CACSQREGSEQFF; DNA: TGTGCCTGTAGCCAGCGGGAGGGTAGTGAGCAGTTCTTC; V: TRBV30; D: TRBD2; J: TRBJ2-1; size: -
CDR3: CASSLVGGATNEKLFF; DNA: TGTGCCAGCAGCTTAGTTGGAGGCGCAACTAATGAAAAACTGTTTTTT; V: TRBV11-2; D: -; J: TRBJ1-4; size: -
CDR3: CASSLAGDGYTF; DNA: TGCGCCAGCAGCTTGGCGGGGGATGGCTACACCTTC; V: TRBV5-1; D: -; J: TRBJ1-2; size: -
CDR3: CASSLDGRWAYEQFF; DNA: TGTGCCAGCAGCTTAGATGGGAGATGGGCTTATGAGCAGTTCTTC; V: TRBV7-2; D: -; J: TRBJ2-1; size: -
CDR3: CASRQGAINEQFF; DNA: TGTGCCAGCCGACAGGGGGCGATTAATGAGCAGTTCTTC; V: TRBV6-1; D: TRBD1; J: TRBJ2-1; size: few
CDR3: CASSEAGTGTGNTIYF; DNA: TGTGCCAGCAGTGAAGCTGGTACAGGGACCGGAAACACCATATATTTT; V: TRBV6-1; D: -; J: TRBJ1-3; size: -
CDR3: CASSSDRNTEAFF; DNA: TGTGCTAGCAGCTCTGACAGGAACACTGAAGCTTTCTTT; V: TRBV7-7; D: -; J: TRBJ1-1; size: -
CDR3: CASSDSGLAGHNEQFF; DNA: TGTGCCAGCAGTGACTCTGGACTAGCGGGACACAATGAGCAGTTCTTC; V: TRBV6-4; D: TRBD2; J: TRBJ2-1; size: -
CDR3: CASSSDRGRREKLFF; DNA: TGTGCCAGCAGCTCCGACAGGGGGCGACGAGAAAAACTGTTTTTT; V: TRBV6-5; D: TRBD1; J: TRBJ1-4; size: -
CDR3: CASSPGTANTGELFF; DNA: TGTGCCAGCAGCCCCGGGACAGCGAACACCGGGGAGCTGTTTTTT; V: TRBV5-4; D: TRBD1; J: TRBJ2-2; size: few
CDR3: CASSRRENEQFF; DNA: TGTGCCAGCAGCCGTCGGGAGAATGAGCAGTTCTTC; V: TRBV11-1; D: -; J: TRBJ2-1; size: -
CDR3: CASSPRTSGSTDTQYF; DNA: TGCGCCAGCAGCCCCAGGACTAGCGGGAGCACAGATACGCAGTATTTT; V: TRBV5-1; D: TRBD2; J: TRBJ2-3; size: once
CDR3: CASSLVGLSTGELFF; DNA: TGTGCCAGCAGCTTAGTCGGACTCTCCACCGGGGAGCTGTTTTTT; V: TRBV7-6; D: -; J: TRBJ2-2; size: -
CDR3: CASSLDERGYTF; DNA: TGTGCCAGCAGCTTGGACGAGCGTGGCTACACCTTC; V: TRBV5-4; D: -; J: TRBJ1-2; size: few
CDR3: CASSQDGQVNEKLFF; DNA: TGCGCCAGCAGCCAAGATGGGCAGGTTAATGAAAAACTGTTTTTT; V: TRBV4-1; D: -; J: TRBJ1-4; size: once
CDR3: CASSEGTGAYNEQFF; DNA: TGTGCCAGCAGTGAAGGGACAGGGGCCTACAATGAGCAGTTCTTC; V: TRBV27; D: TRBD1; J: TRBJ2-1; size: -
CDR3: CASSPPGQNQPQHF; DNA: TGTGCCAGCTCACCGCCGGGTCAAAATCAGCCCCAGCATTTT; V: TRBV18; D: -; J: TRBJ1-5; size: -
CDR3: CASSAIRSTGSTYEQYF; DNA: TGTGCCAGCTCCGCGATTCGATCGACAGGGTCTACCTACGAGCAGTACTTC; V: TRBV18; D: TRBD1; J: TRBJ2-7; size: -
CDR3: CASPRGTGVWNEQFF; DNA: TGTGCCAGTCCTAGGGGGACAGGGGTTTGGAATGAGCAGTTCTTC; V: TRBV2; D: TRBD1; J: TRBJ2-1; size: -
CDR3: CASSSGLAGMGDTQYF; DNA: TGTGCCAGCAGCTCGGGACTAGCGGGAATGGGGGATACGCAGTATTTT; V: TRBV7-3; D: TRBD2; J: TRBJ2-3; size: -
CDR3: CASKGLAGFYEQYF; DNA: TGTGCCAGCAAAGGACTAGCGGGATTTTACGAGCAGTACTTC; V: TRBV28; D: TRBD2; J: TRBJ2-7; size: -
CDR3: CASSLDRGVHQPQHF; DNA: TGTGCCAGCAGCTTGGACAGGGGGGTTCATCAGCCCCAGCATTTT; V: TRBV7-8; D: TRBD1; J: TRBJ1-5; size: -
CDR3: CASSAGRGSGKLFF; DNA: TGTGCCAGCAGCGCGGGTCGGGGTTCGGGGAAACTGTTTTTT; V: TRBV9; D: -; J: TRBJ1-4; size: few
CDR3: CASSEYTDTQYF; DNA: TGTGCCAGCAGTGAATACACAGATACGCAGTATTTT; V: TRBV6-1; D: -; J: TRBJ2-3; size: few
CDR3: CASSSGNEAFF; DNA: TGTGCCAGCAGCAGCGGAAATGAAGCTTTCTTT; V: TRBV6-5; D: -; J: TRBJ1-1; size: -
CDR3: CASSLEGQSTDTQYF; DNA: TGTGCCAGCAGCTTAGAGGGGCAGTCGACAGATACGCAGTATTTT; V: TRBV7-2; D: -; J: TRBJ2-3; size: -
CDR3: CAWSTDRAQQYF; DNA: TGTGCCTGGAGTACGGACAGGGCCCAGCAGTACTTC; V: TRBV30; D: TRBD1; J: TRBJ2-5; size: once
CDR3: CASSLTTNYGYTF; DNA: TGCGCCAGCAGCTTGACAACTAACTATGGCTACACCTTC; V: TRBV5-1; D: -; J: TRBJ1-2; size: once
CDR3: CASSARGGGVNTEAFF; DNA: TGTGCCAGCAGCGCGAGGGGAGGGGGGGTGAACACTGAAGCTTTCTTT; V: TRBV5-6; D: -; J: TRBJ1-1; size: few
CDR3: CASSQPVPVTVEQYF; DNA: TGTGCCAGCAGTCAACCGGTCCCCGTCACAGTCGAGCAGTACTTC; V: TRBV28; D: -; J: TRBJ2-7; size: -
CDR3: CASSPGLAGPTGELFF; DNA: TGTGCCAGTAGTCCTGGACTAGCGGGCCCCACCGGGGAGCTGTTTTTT; V: TRBV19; D: TRBD2; J: TRBJ2-2; size: -